This passage covers 2 T cell receptor beta chains from one sample sequenced in a study of multiple sclerosis patients with progressive multifocal leukoencephalopathy. Time point: before natalizumab initiation. Produced via immunoSEQ multiplex PCR; TCRdb's table is partial and in-frame only. Counted here are 30,000 or so clones, approximately 89% occurring once; the ten biggest clones make up roughly 1.5%. The sample comprised PBMCs. The receptors stem from a human donor with multiple sclerosis.

This chain uses TRBV9 with TRBJ1-2; TRBD1 is a possible D gene (5 bases). The CDR3 extends over 15 amino acids. Germline-derived CDR1 and CDR2 are SGDLS and YYNGEE. Trimming removed 5 bases at V and 8 bases at J, with 22 bases between. As DNA, the CDR3 is TGTGCCAGCAGTAACCCGGGACTGTGGCCAGGAGGCTACACCTTC. This gives the protein CASSNPGLWPGGYTF.

In its sample, this clone was seen a few times. The chain recombines TRBV5-1 with TRBJ1-2, with D possibly TRBD1 on 6 matching bases. There are 19 residues in the CDR3. V gave up 0 bases and J gave up 5 bases, with 26 bases separating them. Germline lookup yields CDR1 SGHRS and CDR2 YFSETQ. CDR3 bases: TGCGCCAGCAGCTTGGCCAACCCGGGGGCGGGACACAATGTTTATGGCTACACCTTC. This gives the protein CASSLANPGAGHNVYGYTF.